The rows below give T cell receptor beta chains drawn from one sample of a study of graft-versus-host responses after intestinal transplantation. The method was immunoSEQ multiplex PCR; TCRdb's version includes in-frame clones alone and lacks a portion of them. Found here are approximately 12,000 clones, over 85% of them singletons; the top ten hold 20% to 25%. Sequences were derived from PBMCs, sampled 109 days after intestinal transplant. Receptor source: a human patient who received an intestinal transplant, so some T cells may come from the graft donor. CDR3s include the opening cysteine and the closing phenylalanine or tryptophan. The order of the fields is D gene, clone size, V gene, CDR3 length, J gene, CDR3 protein, CDR3 DNA. A D gene is named only where the DNA matches it firmly. A row's size may be missing; if present it is once, few, many or a size class.

D: TRBD1; size: -; V: TRBV28; length: 16; J: TRBJ2-1; CDR3: CASSPRQGWPYNEQFF; DNA: TGTGCCAGCAGTCCCAGACAGGGGTGGCCCTACAATGAGCAGTTCTTC
D: -; size: -; V: TRBV9; length: 15; J: TRBJ2-1; CDR3: CASSVVGIPYNEQFF; DNA: TGTGCCAGCAGCGTAGTCGGGATACCCTACAATGAGCAGTTCTTC
D: TRBD2; size: -; V: TRBV4-1; length: 15; J: TRBJ2-3; CDR3: CASHPSGSGTDTQYF; DNA: TGCGCCAGCCATCCTAGCGGGAGCGGCACAGATACGCAGTATTTT
D: -; size: -; V: TRBV10-3; length: 16; J: TRBJ1-4; CDR3: CAISELAPPTKEKLFF; DNA: TGTGCCATCAGTGAGTTGGCACCACCGACGAAGGAAAAACTGTTTTTT
D: -; size: -; V: TRBV6-5; length: 14; J: TRBJ2-7; CDR3: CASSYSWDTYEQYF; DNA: TGTGCCAGCAGTTACTCTTGGGATACCTACGAGCAGTACTTC
D: TRBD1; size: -; V: TRBV2; length: 15; J: TRBJ1-1; CDR3: CASSGQGTMNTEAFF; DNA: TGTGCCAGCAGTGGACAGGGAACTATGAACACTGAAGCTTTCTTT
D: -; size: -; V: TRBV30; length: 15; J: TRBJ1-6; CDR3: CAWSVQAGSNSPLHF; DNA: TGTGCCTGGAGTGTACAAGCAGGGTCAAATTCACCCCTCCACTTT
D: -; size: -; V: TRBV27; length: 16; J: TRBJ2-1; CDR3: CASSFGGRAFYNEQFF; DNA: TGTGCCAGCAGTTTCGGCGGCCGCGCTTTCTACAATGAGCAGTTCTTC
D: -; size: -; V: TRBV29-1; length: 13; J: TRBJ1-1; CDR3: CSVYPSSGTEAFF; DNA: TGCAGCGTTTACCCCTCATCGGGGACTGAAGCTTTCTTT
D: -; size: -; V: TRBV28; length: 14; J: TRBJ1-4; CDR3: CASSLVGAGEKLFF; DNA: TGTGCCAGCAGTTTGGTGGGGGCGGGTGAAAAACTGTTTTTT
D: -; size: few; V: TRBV6-6; length: 12; J: TRBJ2-7; CDR3: CASSGDNYEQYF; DNA: TGTGCCAGCAGTGGGGACAACTACGAGCAGTACTTC
D: -; size: once; V: TRBV6-5; length: 12; J: TRBJ2-2; CDR3: CASSYNTGELFF; DNA: TGTGCCAGCAGCTATAATACCGGGGAGCTGTTTTTT
D: -; size: -; V: TRBV6-5; length: 12; J: TRBJ2-7; CDR3: CASNRDSYEQYF; DNA: TGTGCCAGCAATAGAGATTCTTACGAGCAGTACTTC
D: TRBD2; size: -; V: TRBV27; length: 16; J: TRBJ2-1; CDR3: CASAEEIAGVDNEQFF; DNA: TGTGCCAGCGCGGAAGAGATAGCGGGAGTAGACAATGAGCAGTTCTTC
D: TRBD2; size: -; V: TRBV9; length: 17; J: TRBJ2-1; CDR3: CASSVVGTSGWVGEQFF; DNA: TGTGCCAGCAGCGTAGTAGGCACTAGCGGGTGGGTCGGTGAGCAGTTCTTC
D: -; size: -; V: TRBV9; length: 11; J: TRBJ1-3; CDR3: CASRSGNTIYF; DNA: TGTGCCAGCAGATCCGGAAACACCATATATTTT
D: TRBD1; size: -; V: TRBV28; length: 15; J: TRBJ1-2; CDR3: CASSLTGQGSHGYTF; DNA: TGTGCCAGCAGTTTAACGGGACAGGGGTCCCATGGCTACACCTTC
D: TRBD1; size: -; V: TRBV19; length: 17; J: TRBJ2-2; CDR3: CASTEPGQVTNTGELFF; DNA: TGTGCCAGTACCGAACCAGGACAGGTTACGAACACCGGGGAGCTGTTTTTT
D: TRBD2; size: -; V: TRBV27; length: 19; J: TRBJ2-3; CDR3: CASSLSGRSSGSITDTQYF; DNA: TGTGCCAGCAGTTTATCGGGACGGTCTAGCGGGAGTATTACAGATACGCAGTATTTT
D: -; size: -; V: TRBV6-1; length: 11; J: TRBJ1-5; CDR3: CASSERYMQHF; DNA: TGTGCCAGCAGTGAGCGGTATATGCAGCATTTT
D: -; size: -; V: TRBV19; length: 13; J: TRBJ1-1; CDR3: CASREQGDTEAFF; DNA: TGTGCCAGTAGAGAACAGGGTGACACTGAAGCTTTCTTT
D: -; size: -; V: TRBV21-1; length: 18; J: TRBJ2-2; CDR3: CASSKAWRAGAFIGELFF; DNA: TGTGCCAGCAGCAAAGCGTGGCGAGCGGGAGCATTTATCGGGGAGCTGTTTTTT
D: -; size: few; V: TRBV19; length: 15; J: TRBJ2-3; CDR3: CASSSRDGYTDTQYF; DNA: TGTGCCAGTAGTTCTCGGGACGGCTACACAGATACGCAGTATTTT
D: TRBD2; size: -; V: TRBV4-1; length: 19; J: TRBJ2-5; CDR3: CASSQKALGGSGIQETQYF; DNA: TGCGCCAGCAGCCAAAAGGCCCTTGGCGGTAGCGGGATCCAAGAGACCCAGTACTTC
D: -; size: -; V: TRBV6-5; length: 14; J: TRBJ1-5; CDR3: CASSYSTIGQPQHF; DNA: TGTGCCAGCAGTTACTCGACGATCGGACAGCCCCAGCATTTT
D: TRBD1; size: -; V: TRBV25-1; length: 12; J: TRBJ1-3; CDR3: CASQGAGNTIYF; DNA: TGTGCGTCACAGGGGGCGGGAAACACCATATATTTT
D: TRBD1; size: -; V: TRBV29-1; length: 13; J: TRBJ2-7; CDR3: CSVVWTGKYEQYF; DNA: TGCAGCGTTGTGTGGACAGGGAAATACGAGCAGTACTTC
D: -; size: -; V: TRBV4-1; length: 16; J: TRBJ1-4; CDR3: CASRLGSGATNEKLFF; DNA: TGCGCCAGCAGGCTAGGGTCGGGCGCAACTAATGAAAAACTGTTTTTT
D: -; size: -; V: TRBV6-5; length: 15; J: TRBJ2-5; CDR3: CASSYTGNYQETQYF; DNA: TGTGCCAGCAGTTATACAGGAAACTACCAAGAGACCCAGTACTTC
D: TRBD1; size: -; V: TRBV7-9; length: 14; J: TRBJ2-7; CDR3: CASSLVTGTYEQYF; DNA: TGTGCCAGCAGCTTGGTGACAGGGACCTACGAGCAGTACTTC